These 5 T cell receptor beta chains were all obtained from the same sample, sequenced in a study of CD8 T cells in ankylosing spondylitis. A single record per CDR3 protein comes from TCRdb applying MiXCR to the 5' RACE reads. Of tens of thousands of distinct CDR3 sequences listed, approximately 5% were seen once; the top ten hold 2.2%. The sample comprised blood, either unsorted or a sorted T cell fraction (not recorded which). The receptors here all came from a male donor with ankylosing spondylitis or in good health (not recorded which).

There are many counts of this clonotype. The chain has TRBV5-1 and TRBJ2-5; 9 nucleotides agree with TRBD2. After removal of 0 bases from V and 4 bases from J, the junction contained 4 bases not matched to a gene. Germline V lookup: CDR1 SGHRS, CDR2 YFSETQ. This CDR3 is built from 15 residues. CDR3 nucleotide sequence: TGCGCCAGCAGCTTGGCAGCGGGGGGATCAGAGACCCAGTACTTC. Translated, it gives CASSLAAGGSETQYF.

This clonotype appeared many times. This chain joins TRBV7-9 and TRBJ2-2; D uncertain. The CDR3 runs 10 residues. V lost 3 bases to trimming and J lost 7 bases, with 0 bases between them. CDR1 SEHNR and CDR2 FQNEAQ come from the germline V gene (reference sequence). CDR3 nucleotides: TGTGCCAGCAGCTTCGGGGAGCTGTTTTTT. Its translation: CASSFGELFF. Looking up the rest from reference TRBV7-9 and TRBJ2-2 gives the full variable domain: DTGVSQNPRHKITKRGQNVTFRCDPISEHNRLYWYRQTLGQGPEFLTYFQNEAQLEKSRLLSDRFSAERPKGSFSTLEIQRTEQGDSAMYLCASSFGELFFGEGSRLTVL.

The sample holds a few counts of this clonotype. The rearrangement uses TRBV7-2 and TRBJ1-5, with D uncertain. The CDR3 sequence is 16 residues long. V was clipped by 4 bases and J by 4 bases, with 17 bases between them. Germline V gives CDR1 SGHTA, CDR2 FQGNSA. In nucleotides, the CDR3 is TGTGCCAGCAGCTCCCAGGAGGTGGTAACAAATCAGCCCCAGCATTTT. This sequence encodes CASSSQEVVTNQPQHF.

Ten or more counts support this clonotype. The chain uses TRBV7-2 and TRBJ2-3, with D perhaps assigned TRBD1 or TRBD2 (7 bases each). This CDR3 region has 15 residues. Trimming stripped 3 bases from V and 3 bases from J, with 13 bases between. Germline V gene data show CDR1 as SGHTA and CDR2 as FQGNSA. CDR3 sequence (DNA): TGTGCCAGCAGCTTCCAGGGGGGGAAGACAGATACGCAGTATTTT. Its protein is CASSFQGGKTDTQYF.

This clonotype was seen many times. V gene TRBV20-1 combines with J gene TRBJ2-7; 7 bases agree with TRBD1. The germline CDR1 and CDR2 sequences are DFQATT and SNEGSKA (reference sequence). The J segment lost 2 bases and the V segment lost 5 bases, leaving 6 bases of the junction unmatched. This CDR3 comprises 13 residues. The DNA for the CDR3 is TGCAGTGCTGGAACCGGGACAGCCTACGAGCAGTACTTC. Its protein product is CSAGTGTAYEQYF.